This entry lists 8 T cell receptor beta chains sequenced from one sample in a study of control samples from healthy donors and cancer patients. Method: immunoSEQ multiplex PCR; TCRdb's copy keeps in-frame clones and lacks some. The data hold some 120,000 clones, with approximately 92% observed a single time. The sample consisted of PBMCs. Receptors were obtained from a woman aged 50 to 60 with colorectal cancer.

This clone was recorded only once. CDR3 amino acids: CASSLYSRYNEQFF. The CDR3 bases are TGTGCCAGCAGCTTGTATTCCCGCTACAATGAGCAGTTCTTC. The chain carries TRBV5-5 and TRBJ2-1; the D is unclear. Between the trimmed V and J ends, which lost 1 base and 3 bases, there was a span of 8 bases. This CDR3 comprises 14 residues. The germline CDR1 and CDR2 sequences are SGHKS and YYEKEE (reference sequence).

A few counts support this clone. The rearrangement uses TRBV25-1 and TRBJ1-2; the D gene is possibly TRBD1 (6 bases). Germline-derived CDR1 and CDR2 are MGHDK and SYGVNS. This CDR3 has 15 residues. V lost 1 base, J lost 1 base, and 10 bases lay in between. CDR3 region: CASSESGQVNYGYTF. The CDR3 nucleotides are TGTGCCAGCAGTGAATCGGGACAAGTTAACTATGGCTACACCTTC.

Here the CDR3 DNA reads TGTGCCAGCAGCGTAGTAGGGACTCAGAATGAGCAGTTCTTC. Its translation is CASSVVGTQNEQFF. V gene TRBV9 combines with J gene TRBJ2-1; a weak D match, TRBD2 (6 bases). The CDR3 spans 14 residues. CDR1 and CDR2 (germline): SGDLS, YYNGEE. V gave up 0 bases and J gave up 7 bases, with 11 bases separating them. The variable domain in full, with the rest retrieved from reference TRBV9 and TRBJ2-1, is DSGVTQTPKHLITATGQRVTLRCSPRSGDLSVYWYQQSLDQGLQFLIQYYNGEERAKGNILERFSAQQFPDLHSELNLSSLELGDSALYFCASSVVGTQNEQFFGPGTRLTVL.

The V gene is TRBV7-9, the J gene TRBJ2-7, with TRBD2 matching 8 bases. From germline, CDR1 is SEHNR and CDR2 FQNEAQ (reference sequence). The CDR3 is 16 residues long. Trimming cost V 5 bases and J 0 bases; bases outside gene matches: 9. The CDR3 nucleotides read TGTGCCAGCAGCGCGGGGGGCGGGGGCCCCTCCTACGAGCAGTACTTC. It codes for CASSAGGGGPSYEQYF.

V and J are TRBV7-9 and TRBJ2-5; TRBD1 might be the D (6 bases). The CDR3 consists of 14 residues. CDR1 and CDR2 (germline): SEHNR, FQNEAQ (reference sequence). V lost 5 bases to trimming and J lost 3 bases, with 13 bases between them. The CDR3 DNA is TGTGCCAGCAGCACGGGACACGGAAAAGAGACCCAGTACTTC. Its protein is CASSTGHGKETQYF.

Concerning this clone: Other DNA sequences in the same sample also yield this CDR3. V usage is TRBV7-9 and J usage is TRBJ2-7, with D hard to call. Germline CDR1 reads SEHNR; CDR2 reads FQNEAQ (reference sequence). CDR3 length: 12 residues. Between the trimmed V and J ends, which lost 6 bases and 3 bases, there was a span of 9 bases. The CDR3 reads CASSLSSYEQYF. Here the CDR3 DNA reads TGTGCCAGCAGTCTCTCGAGCTACGAGCAGTACTTC. The complete variable domain, with remaining parts taken from reference TRBV7-9 and TRBJ2-7, reads DTGVSQNPRHKITKRGQNVTFRCDPISEHNRLYWYRQTLGQGPEFLTYFQNEAQLEKSRLLSDRFSAERPKGSFSTLEIQRTEQGDSAMYLCASSLSSYEQYFGPGTRLTVT.

This clone was picked up a small number of times. The V call is TRBV20-1, the J call TRBJ2-7; a possible D gene is TRBD1 (6 bases). This CDR3 is 13 amino acids long. The V end lost 3 bases, the J end lost 2 bases, and 11 bases lay between the germline ends. Per germline, CDR1 DFQATT and CDR2 SNEGSKA (reference sequence). The CDR3 DNA reads TGCAGTGCTAGTCGGCCAGGGGCCTACGAGCAGTACTTC. Translation gives CSASRPGAYEQYF.

The chain links TRBV5-8 to TRBJ1-5; unclear D gene. CDR1 is SGHTS, CDR2 YDEGEE, per germline. Trimming stripped 4 bases from V and 3 bases from J, with 11 bases between. This CDR3 region has 14 residues. CDR3 sequence reads: CASSAGRYNQPQHF. CDR3 coding DNA: TGTGCCAGCAGCGCCGGACGGTACAATCAGCCCCAGCATTTT.